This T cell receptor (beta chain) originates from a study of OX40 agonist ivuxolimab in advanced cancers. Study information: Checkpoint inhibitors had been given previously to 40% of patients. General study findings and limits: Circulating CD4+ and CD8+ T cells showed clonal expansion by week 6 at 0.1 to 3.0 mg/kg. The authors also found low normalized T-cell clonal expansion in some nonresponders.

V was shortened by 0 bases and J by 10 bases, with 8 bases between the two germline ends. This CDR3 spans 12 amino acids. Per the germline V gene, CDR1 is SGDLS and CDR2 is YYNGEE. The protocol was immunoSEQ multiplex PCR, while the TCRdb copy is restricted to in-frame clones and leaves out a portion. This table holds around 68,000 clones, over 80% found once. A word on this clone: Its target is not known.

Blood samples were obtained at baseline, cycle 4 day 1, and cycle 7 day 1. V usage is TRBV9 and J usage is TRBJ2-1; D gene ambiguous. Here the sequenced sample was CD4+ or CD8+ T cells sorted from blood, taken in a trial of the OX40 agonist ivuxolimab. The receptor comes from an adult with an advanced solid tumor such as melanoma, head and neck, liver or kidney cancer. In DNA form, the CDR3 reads TGTGCCAGCAGCGTAGAGGCGCAAGAGCAGTTCTTC. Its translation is CASSVEAQEQFF.